Listed below are T cell receptor beta chains from one sample, sequenced in a study of monozygotic twins with inflammatory bowel disease. TCRdb reanalyzed the 5' RACE reads and collapses them to one entry per CDR3 protein, without DNA. The sample features 440,000 or so distinct CDR3 sequences, with around 2.3% in its top ten. The material sequenced was blood. Receptor source: a human donor with ulcerative colitis or Crohn's disease, or a healthy co-twin of an affected twin (not recorded which). CDR3s include the opening cysteine and the closing phenylalanine or tryptophan.

J gene	V gene	CDR3 protein
TRBJ2-2	TRBV20-1	CSANFLGLAATGELFF
TRBJ2-7	TRBV15	CATSEGALYEQYF
TRBJ1-5	TRBV10-2	CASSESGGNQPQHF
TRBJ2-7	TRBV20-1	CSAYVAYEQYF
TRBJ2-3	TRBV25-1	CASSESTGVLTDTQYF
TRBJ2-4	TRBV29-1	CSARGGIDIQYF
TRBJ2-7	TRBV11-2	CASSLVADATYEQYF
TRBJ1-6	TRBV7-2	CASSLAWARDNSPLHF
TRBJ2-1	TRBV20-1	CSARDFGTTGYNEQFF
TRBJ1-6	TRBV12-3/TRBV12-4	CASSFETRSGSNSPLHF
TRBJ2-5	TRBV5-1	CASSLGVVKQETQYF
TRBJ2-3	TRBV6-1	CASSKRQHSTDTQYF
TRBJ1-2	TRBV30	CAWSVGGYYGYTF
TRBJ1-5	TRBV20-1	CSDEKAQEQGQPQHF
TRBJ2-5	TRBV25-1	CASSYLLGGRGGETQYF
TRBJ1-2	TRBV5-1	CASSPHDRAFGYTF
TRBJ1-2	TRBV5-4	CASSSGQGRYGYTF
TRBJ1-2	TRBV19	CATAWEGGYGYTF
TRBJ2-1	TRBV6-5	CASSYGRNNEQFF
TRBJ1-1	TRBV7-3	CASSYRLDTEAFF
TRBJ2-3	TRBV5-1	CASSLELAAGGDTQYF
TRBJ2-7	TRBV28	CATNQSPTYEQYF
TRBJ1-4	TRBV5-1	CASSLGGPSEKLLF
TRBJ2-1	TRBV29-1	CSVDPPGRPSYNEQFF
TRBJ2-1	TRBV29-1	CSVEGTSGRAFVFLGEEQFF
TRBJ2-7	TRBV20-1	CSATGSRDIRFDEQYF
TRBJ2-3	TRBV5-1	CASSLGRRADTQYF
TRBJ1-5	TRBV12-3/TRBV12-4	CASTIQGGGNQPQHF
TRBJ1-1	TRBV6-1	CASRGTALSTEAFF
TRBJ2-5	TRBV20-1	CSARVGSGGQETQYF
TRBJ1-2	TRBV7-2	CASSFGSPKGYGYTF
TRBJ2-3	TRBV10-3	CAISESTTGGTDTQYF
TRBJ2-7	TRBV20-1	CSARPGTSGLSGQQYF
TRBJ2-5	TRBV5-1	CASSLGGLAKETQYF
TRBJ2-3	TRBV6-1	CASSEDGMSTDTQYF
TRBJ2-1	TRBV6-2/TRBV6-3	CASSGVSYNEQFF
TRBJ2-3	TRBV30	CAWSPTGKMGDTQYF
TRBJ2-7	TRBV18	CASSALAGGPSSYEQYF
TRBJ1-1	TRBV18	CASSPKGDTEAFF
TRBJ2-4	TRBV6-2/TRBV6-3	CASSSGGAKNIQYF
TRBJ1-4	TRBV5-1	CASSPGPQNEKLFF
TRBJ2-5	TRBV25-1	CASSGAGTQETQYF
TRBJ2-3	TRBV28	CASSGTSGSLTDTQYF
TRBJ1-6	TRBV27	CASSPNSRVYNSPLHF
TRBJ2-6	TRBV7-9	CASSTTSGGGIGANVLTF
TRBJ2-2	TRBV28	CASRPSGNTGELFF
TRBJ2-7	TRBV11-1	CASSLAPSVEPRSSYEQYF
TRBJ2-7	TRBV7-6	CASSLQTGGAYEQYF
TRBJ2-5	TRBV12-3/TRBV12-4	CASSSGLGSGSQETQYF
TRBJ2-1	TRBV5-1	CASSLGRGLSYNEQFF
TRBJ1-3	TRBV3-1	CASSPIGGTGNTIYF
TRBJ2-1	TRBV20-1	CSARDYTSGSEQFF